One and the same sample provided the 22 T cell receptor beta chains below, sequenced in a study of T cell responses to AZD1222 COVID-19 vaccine. Sequenced by immunoSEQ multiplex PCR; TCRdb stores in-frame clones only, minus some. The sample lists 150,000 or so clones, roughly nine tenths occurring once. The specimen was peripheral blood, collected on day 0 of AZD1222 vaccination. These receptors came from an adult in good health.

V usage is TRBV5-1 and J usage is TRBJ2-1; weak D call: TRBD2 (7 bases). Germline V CDR1 and CDR2: SGHRS, YFSETQ. Trimming left V 7 bases short and J 4 bases short, with 18 bases between. The CDR3 runs 15 residues. The CDR3 DNA sequence: TGCGCCAGCGGGGGGGCACTTCCCTCTTACAATGAGCAGTTCTTC. Protein: CASGGALPSYNEQFF.

The rearrangement uses TRBV27 and TRBJ2-1; D possibly corresponds to TRBD1 (6 bases). Trimming shortened V by 8 bases and J by 2 bases, and 13 bases separated the two germline ends. CDR1 is MNHEY and CDR2 is SMNVEV in the germline V gene (reference sequence). The CDR3 has 14 amino acids. In nucleotides, the CDR3 is TGTGCCAGCCGCAGGGGCGGGCCCTACAATGAGCAGTTCTTC. Protein product: CASRRGGPYNEQFF.

V is TRBV4-1 and J is TRBJ1-2; D remains ambiguous. This CDR3 is 16 amino acids long. V dropped 2 bases and J dropped 4 bases, with 17 bases sitting between them. CDR1 and CDR2 from the germline V gene are MGHRA and YSYEKL. This chain's CDR3 is CASSQFSLVRSYGYTF. Written as DNA, the CDR3 is TGCGCCAGCAGCCAATTCTCTTTAGTCCGAAGCTATGGCTACACCTTC.

The chain links TRBV6-5 to TRBJ2-1, with 10 nucleotides matching TRBD2. The CDR3 is 15 residues long. The V segment lost 5 bases and the J segment 3 bases; nucleotides outside the gene matches: 4. The germline V gene encodes CDR1 MNHEY and CDR2 SVGAGI. The CDR3 DNA reads as TGTGCCAGCAGTAGGACTAGCGGCCTCTACAATGAGCAGTTCTTC. Protein sequence: CASSRTSGLYNEQFF.

In this sample, this clone is medium-sized. This sequence joins TRBV6-5 and TRBJ1-1; TRBD1 matches 8 bases. The germline V gene encodes CDR1 MNHEY and CDR2 SVGAGI. CDR3 length: 14 residues. J lost 11 bases, V lost 3 bases, and 11 bases had no gene match. The CDR3 nucleotides are TGTGCCAGCAGTTATACAGGGGGAACGGCTGGGGCTTTCTTT. Translation: CASSYTGGTAGAFF.

This clone was seen only once. The V gene is TRBV11-2, the J gene TRBJ1-2; D gene ambiguous. This CDR3 contains 13 residues. Germline loops: CDR1 SGHAT, CDR2 FQNNGV. The V end was cut by 0 bases, the J end by 8 bases, with 10 bases between. Here the CDR3 reads CASSLDSNLGYTF. In DNA form, the CDR3 reads TGTGCCAGCAGCTTAGATAGCAATCTAGGCTACACCTTC.

The chain links TRBV30 to TRBJ2-7; D is tentatively TRBD1 or TRBD2 (6 bases each). The germline gives CDR1 GTSNPN, CDR2 SVGIG (reference sequence). The CDR3 runs to 14 residues. The CDR3 bases are TGTGCTGTGGCACGGGGGCCACGGGCTGGCGAGCAGTACTTC. Translated, it gives CAVARGPRAGEQYF.

V is TRBV9 and J is TRBJ2-5; tentatively, D is TRBD1 or TRBD2 (5 bases each). This CDR3 spans 16 amino acids. V lost 1 base and J lost 1, with 14 bases in between. The germline gives CDR1 SGDLS, CDR2 YYNGEE. As DNA, the CDR3 is TGTGCCAGCAGCGTATCCGGGACCTCCATCCAAGAGACCCAGTACTTC. It translates to CASSVSGTSIQETQYF.

V and J are TRBV4-2 and TRBJ1-2; D remains unclear. CDR1 is LGHNA, CDR2 YNFKEQ, per germline. This CDR3 spans 16 amino acids. The V and J ends lost 0 bases and 7 bases respectively, with 18 bases between them. The CDR3 DNA reads TGTGCCAGCAGCCAAGATATGGTTCGCCGAGATCGTGGCTACACCTTC. Its translation is CASSQDMVRRDRGYTF.

The V call is TRBV7-2, the J call TRBJ2-7; D perhaps matches TRBD2 (6 bases). The CDR3 contains 16 residues. Germline CDR1 and CDR2: SGHTA and FQGNSA. Trimming removed 4 bases at V and 4 bases at J, with 20 bases between. CDR3 DNA: TGTGCCAGCAGCTACCCCGGGGCAGCGGGTAAATACGAGCAGTACTTC. This encodes CASSYPGAAGKYEQYF.

The CDR3 loop is CASSSSYTQYF. The CDR3 DNA reads as TGTGCCAGCAGCTCTAGTTATACGCAGTATTTT. This sequence joins TRBV5-5 and TRBJ2-3, with unresolved D. Germline V gene data show CDR1 as SGHKS and CDR2 as YYEKEE (reference sequence). The CDR3 covers 11 residues. V gave up 3 bases and J gave up 7 bases, with 6 bases separating them. The complete variable domain, with remaining parts taken from reference TRBV5-5 and TRBJ2-3, reads DAGVTQSPTHLIKTRGQQVTLRCSPISGHKSVSWYQQVLGQGPQFIFQYYEKEERGRGNFPDRFSARQFPNYSSELNVNALLLGDSALYLCASSSSYTQYFGPGTRLTVL.

As to this clone: Other DNA sequences within the sample encode an identical CDR3. This chain uses TRBV10-2 with TRBJ2-3; D unresolved. CDR3 size: 11 residues. Germline V CDR1 and CDR2: WSHSY, SAAADI. The ends were cut back, 5 bases at V and 2 bases at J, with 2 bases in the middle. The CDR3 spells CASSPTDTQYF. For the CDR3, the DNA is TGCGCCAGCAGTCCCACAGATACGCAGTATTTT.

With regard to this clone: The junction and the germline gene differ at one end; a read error may be behind it. The chain joins TRBV7-6 to TRBJ2-7; D remains ambiguous. Germline V gives CDR1 SGHVS, CDR2 FNYEAQ. The CDR3 spans 13 residues. CDR3: CASSLEMWGEQYF. The DNA for the CDR3 is TGTGCCAGCAGTTTAGAAATGTGGGGCGAGCAGTACTTC.

This rearrangement joins TRBV5-1 to TRBJ2-7; possibly TRBD1 or TRBD2 for D (5 bases each). The ends were cut back, 1 base at V and 3 bases at J, with 11 bases in the middle. Per germline, CDR1 SGHRS and CDR2 YFSETQ. The CDR3 runs to 14 residues. The CDR3 reads CASSLNEGFYEQYF. The CDR3 nucleotides read TGCGCCAGCAGCTTGAATGAGGGGTTCTACGAGCAGTACTTC. Looking up the rest from reference TRBV5-1 and TRBJ2-7 gives the full variable domain: KAGVTQTPRYLIKTRGQQVTLSCSPISGHRSVSWYQQTPGQGLQFLFEYFSETQRNKGNFPGRFSGRQFSNSRSEMNVSTLELGDSALYLCASSLNEGFYEQYFGPGTRLTVT.

V gene TRBV18 combines with J gene TRBJ2-1; D uncertain. CDR1 and CDR2 from the germline V gene are KGHSH and LQKENI. This CDR3 spans 12 amino acids. Trimming stripped 4 bases from V and 7 bases from J, with 8 bases between. The CDR3 spells CASSRQENEQFF. CDR3 sequence (DNA): TGTGCCAGCTCACGGCAAGAGAATGAGCAGTTCTTC. Supplemented by reference TRBV18 and TRBJ2-1, the full variable domain reads NAGVMQNPRHLVRRRGQEARLRCSPMKGHSHVYWYRQLPEEGLKFMVYLQKENIIDESGMPKERFSAEFPKEGPSILRIQQVVRGDSAAYFCASSRQENEQFFGPGTRLTVL.

The chain combines TRBV2 with TRBJ1-5; D unclear. V lost 2 bases and J lost 3, with 5 bases in between. This CDR3 comprises 13 residues. CDR1 and CDR2 (germline): SNHLY, FYNNEI. The CDR3 DNA sequence: TGTGCCAGCAGTGAATGGGTCAATCAGCCCCAGCATTTT. Encoded protein: CASSEWVNQPQHF.

The chain is built from TRBV5-1 and TRBJ1-1; possible D gene TRBD1, 5 bases. The CDR3 extends over 15 amino acids. The V gene lost 0 bases and the J gene lost 1 base, with 10 bases spanning the gap. The V gene's germline CDR1 is SGHRS and CDR2 YFSETQ. CDR3 coding DNA: TGCGCCAGCAGCTTGGTTTCGGGACGGAACACTGAAGCTTTCTTT. Protein: CASSLVSGRNTEAFF.

The chain recombines TRBV2 with TRBJ2-6; D gene uncertain. Per germline, CDR1 SNHLY and CDR2 FYNNEI. The CDR3 spans 15 residues. The ends were cut back, 5 bases at V and 1 base at J, with 9 bases in the middle. The CDR3 DNA is TGTGCCAGCAGTATAGGGTTGTCTGGGGCCAACGTCCTGACTTTC. The encoded protein is CASSIGLSGANVLTF.

This chain connects TRBV4-2 to TRBJ2-1; 8 nucleotides line up with TRBD1. V trimming: 1 base; J trimming: 6 bases; junction bases outside the gene matches: 8. Germline V lookup: CDR1 LGHNA, CDR2 YNFKEQ. The CDR3 covers 16 residues. The CDR3 region is CASSQGVGQGSNEQFF. CDR3 DNA: TGTGCCAGCAGCCAAGGGGTTGGACAGGGCAGCAATGAGCAGTTCTTC.

V is TRBV10-2 and J is TRBJ1-1; D is ambiguous. Trimming removed 5 bases from V and 1 base from J, with 8 bases in between. The CDR3 is 13 amino acids. CDR1 WSHSY and CDR2 SAAADI come from the germline V gene. CDR3 protein: CASSRIQNTEAFF. Here the CDR3 DNA reads TGCGCCAGCAGTCGAATCCAGAACACTGAAGCTTTCTTT.

This sequence joins TRBV10-3 and TRBJ2-1; D is undetermined. CDR1 is ENHRY and CDR2 is SYGVKD in the germline V gene. Trimming removed 0 bases at V and 1 base at J, with 19 bases between. The CDR3 runs 19 residues. The CDR3 loop reads CAISESVLGRFGSYNEQFF. CDR3 sequence (DNA): TGTGCCATCAGTGAGTCGGTTCTAGGACGTTTTGGTTCCTACAATGAGCAGTTCTTC.

The chain links TRBV11-2 to TRBJ2-1, with unresolved D. Germline V CDR1 and CDR2: SGHAT, FQNNGV. The V and J ends lost 0 bases and 4 bases respectively, with 13 bases between them. This CDR3 has 16 amino acids. The CDR3 region is CASSLEVRILYNEQFF. CDR3 nucleotides: TGTGCCAGCAGCTTAGAGGTCCGGATTTTGTACAATGAGCAGTTCTTC.